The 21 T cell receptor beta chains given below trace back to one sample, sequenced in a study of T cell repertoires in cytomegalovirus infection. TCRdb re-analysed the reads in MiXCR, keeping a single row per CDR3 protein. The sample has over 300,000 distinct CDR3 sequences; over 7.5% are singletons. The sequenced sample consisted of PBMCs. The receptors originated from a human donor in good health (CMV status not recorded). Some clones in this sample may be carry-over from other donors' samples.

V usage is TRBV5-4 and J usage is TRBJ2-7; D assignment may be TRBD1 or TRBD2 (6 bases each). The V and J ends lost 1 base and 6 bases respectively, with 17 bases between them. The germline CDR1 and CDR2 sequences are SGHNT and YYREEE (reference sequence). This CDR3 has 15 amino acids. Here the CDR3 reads CASSLWGAPFVEQYF. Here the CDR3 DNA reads TGTGCCAGCAGCTTGTGGGGGGCCCCCTTCGTCGAGCAGTACTTC.

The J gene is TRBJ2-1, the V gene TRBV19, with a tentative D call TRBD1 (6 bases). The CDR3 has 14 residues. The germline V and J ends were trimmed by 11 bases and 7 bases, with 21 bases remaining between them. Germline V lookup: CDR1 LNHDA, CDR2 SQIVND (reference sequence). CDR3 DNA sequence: TGTGCCGTCTTACAGGGTCAGCGGTCAAATGAGCAGTTCTTC. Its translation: CAVLQGQRSNEQFF. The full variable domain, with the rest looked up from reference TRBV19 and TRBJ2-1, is DGGITQSPKYLFRKEGQNVTLSCEQNLNHDAMYWYRQDPGQGLRLIYYSQIVNDFQKGDIAEGYSVSREKKESFPLTVTSAQKNPTAFYLCAVLQGQRSNEQFFGPGTRLTVL.

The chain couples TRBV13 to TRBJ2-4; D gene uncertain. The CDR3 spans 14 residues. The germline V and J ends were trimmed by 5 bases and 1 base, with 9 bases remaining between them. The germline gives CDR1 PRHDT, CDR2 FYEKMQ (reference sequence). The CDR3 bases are TGTGCCAGCAGCCCCCGAATGGCCAAAAACATTCAGTACTTC. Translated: CASSPRMAKNIQYF.

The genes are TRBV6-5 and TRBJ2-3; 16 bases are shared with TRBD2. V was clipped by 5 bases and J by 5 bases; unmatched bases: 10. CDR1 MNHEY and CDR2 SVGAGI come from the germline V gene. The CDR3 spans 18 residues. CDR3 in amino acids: CASSHTGTSGGARDTQYF. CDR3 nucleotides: TGTGCCAGCAGTCATACCGGGACTAGCGGGGGGGCCAGAGATACGCAGTATTTT.

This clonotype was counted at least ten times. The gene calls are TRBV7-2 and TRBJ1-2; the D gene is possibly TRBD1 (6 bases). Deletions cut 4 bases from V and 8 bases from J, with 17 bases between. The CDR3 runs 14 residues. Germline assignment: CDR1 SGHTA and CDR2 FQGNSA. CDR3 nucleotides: TGTGCCAGCAGCTCCGGACAGTCCGAGGGCGGCTACACCTTC. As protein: CASSSGQSEGGYTF.

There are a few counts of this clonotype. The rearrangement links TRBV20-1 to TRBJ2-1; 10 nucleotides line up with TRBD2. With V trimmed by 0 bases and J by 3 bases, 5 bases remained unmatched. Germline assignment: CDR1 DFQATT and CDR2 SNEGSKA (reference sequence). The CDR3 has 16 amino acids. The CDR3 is CSAREWVAGGYNEQFF. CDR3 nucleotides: TGCAGTGCTAGAGAGTGGGTAGCGGGGGGCTACAATGAGCAGTTCTTC.

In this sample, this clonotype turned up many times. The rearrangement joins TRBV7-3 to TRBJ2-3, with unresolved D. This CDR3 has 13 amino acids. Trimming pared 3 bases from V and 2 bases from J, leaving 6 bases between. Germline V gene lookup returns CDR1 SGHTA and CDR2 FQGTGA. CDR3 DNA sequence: TGTGCCAGCAGCTTGGATCCCACAGATACGCAGTATTTT. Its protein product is CASSLDPTDTQYF.

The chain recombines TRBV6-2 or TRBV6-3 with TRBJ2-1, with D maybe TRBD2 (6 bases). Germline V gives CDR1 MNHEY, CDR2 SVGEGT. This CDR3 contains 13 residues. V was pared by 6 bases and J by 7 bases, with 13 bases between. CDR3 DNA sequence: TGTGCCAGCAGCTTCATGGCGGGAAATGAGCAGTTCTTC. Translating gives CASSFMAGNEQFF.

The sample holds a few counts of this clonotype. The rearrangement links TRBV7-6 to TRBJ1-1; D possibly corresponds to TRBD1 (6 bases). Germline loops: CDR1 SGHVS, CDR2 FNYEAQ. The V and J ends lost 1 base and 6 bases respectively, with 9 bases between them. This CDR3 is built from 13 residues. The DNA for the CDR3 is TGTGCCAGCAGCTTAGATCCAGGGGCTGAAGCTTTCTTT. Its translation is CASSLDPGAEAFF.

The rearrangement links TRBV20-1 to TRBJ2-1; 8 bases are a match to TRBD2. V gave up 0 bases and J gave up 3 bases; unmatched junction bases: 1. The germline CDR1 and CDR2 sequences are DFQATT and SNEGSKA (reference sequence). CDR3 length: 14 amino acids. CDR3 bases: TGCAGTGCTAGAGACGGGGGGGACTACAATGAGCAGTTCTTC. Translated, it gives CSARDGGDYNEQFF.

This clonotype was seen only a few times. The CDR3 bases are TGTGCCAGCAGCCCGTTGACAGCTAGCCAACCTTATATCTACGAGCAGTACTTC. Translation gives CASSPLTASQPYIYEQYF. The chain couples TRBV12-3 or TRBV12-4 to TRBJ2-7; D may correspond to TRBD1 or TRBD2 (5 bases each). Trimming took off 6 bases at V and 3 bases at J, with 27 bases between the two ends. The CDR3 length is 18 residues.

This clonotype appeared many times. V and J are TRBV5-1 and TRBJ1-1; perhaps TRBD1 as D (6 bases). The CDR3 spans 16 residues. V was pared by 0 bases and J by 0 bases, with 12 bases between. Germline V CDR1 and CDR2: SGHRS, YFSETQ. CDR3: CASSLGQAFMNTEAFF. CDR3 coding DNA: TGCGCCAGCAGCTTGGGACAGGCCTTTATGAACACTGAAGCTTTCTTT.

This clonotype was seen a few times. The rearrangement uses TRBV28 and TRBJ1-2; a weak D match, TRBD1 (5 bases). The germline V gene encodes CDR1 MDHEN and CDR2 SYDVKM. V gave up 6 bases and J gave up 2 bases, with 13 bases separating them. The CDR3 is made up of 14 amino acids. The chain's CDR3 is CASRWGRANYGYTF. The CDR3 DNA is TGTGCCAGCAGGTGGGGACGGGCCAACTATGGCTACACCTTC.

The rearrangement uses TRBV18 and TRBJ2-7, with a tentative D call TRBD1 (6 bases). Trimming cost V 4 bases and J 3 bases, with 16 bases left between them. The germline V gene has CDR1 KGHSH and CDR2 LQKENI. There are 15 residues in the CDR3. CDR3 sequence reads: CASSLRVTGYYEQYF. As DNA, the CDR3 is TGTGCCAGCTCACTAAGAGTGACAGGCTACTACGAGCAGTACTTC.

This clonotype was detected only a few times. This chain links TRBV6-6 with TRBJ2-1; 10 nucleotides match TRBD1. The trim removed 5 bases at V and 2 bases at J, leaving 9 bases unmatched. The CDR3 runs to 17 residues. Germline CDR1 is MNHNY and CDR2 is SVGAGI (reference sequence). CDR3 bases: TGTGCCAGCAGTACGTACACCGGGACAGGGGCCTACAATGAGCAGTTCTTC. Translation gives CASSTYTGTGAYNEQFF.

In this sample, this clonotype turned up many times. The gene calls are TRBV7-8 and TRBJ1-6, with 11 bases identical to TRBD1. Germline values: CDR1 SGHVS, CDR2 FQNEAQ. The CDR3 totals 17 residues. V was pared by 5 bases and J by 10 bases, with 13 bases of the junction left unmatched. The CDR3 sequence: CASSLGQGANVNSPLHF. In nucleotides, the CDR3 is TGTGCCAGCAGCCTCGGACAGGGGGCGAATGTGAACTCACCCCTCCACTTT.

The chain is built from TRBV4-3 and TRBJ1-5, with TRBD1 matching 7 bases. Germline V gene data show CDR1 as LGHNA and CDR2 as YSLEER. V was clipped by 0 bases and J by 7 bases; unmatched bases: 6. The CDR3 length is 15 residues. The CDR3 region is CASSQDTAGGQPQHF. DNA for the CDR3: TGCGCCAGCAGCCAAGATACGGCAGGGGGGCAGCCCCAGCATTTT.

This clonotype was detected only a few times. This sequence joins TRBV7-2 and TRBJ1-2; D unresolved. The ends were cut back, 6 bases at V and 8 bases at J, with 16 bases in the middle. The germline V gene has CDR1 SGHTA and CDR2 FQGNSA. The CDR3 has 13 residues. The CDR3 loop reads CASRTTHTGGYTF. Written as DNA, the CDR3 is TGTGCCAGCAGGACAACTCACACGGGGGGCTACACCTTC. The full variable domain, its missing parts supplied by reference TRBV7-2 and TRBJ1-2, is GAGVSQSPSNKVTEKGKDVELRCDPISGHTALYWYRQSLGQGLEFLIYFQGNSAPDKSGLPSDRFSAERTGGSVSTLTIQRTQQEDSAVYLCASRTTHTGGYTFGSGTRLTVV.

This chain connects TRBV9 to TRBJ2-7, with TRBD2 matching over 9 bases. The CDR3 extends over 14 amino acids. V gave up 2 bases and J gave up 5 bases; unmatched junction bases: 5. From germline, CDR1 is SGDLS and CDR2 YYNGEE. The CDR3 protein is CASSVSGSRDEQYF. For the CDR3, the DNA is TGTGCCAGCAGCGTTAGCGGGAGTAGGGACGAGCAGTACTTC.

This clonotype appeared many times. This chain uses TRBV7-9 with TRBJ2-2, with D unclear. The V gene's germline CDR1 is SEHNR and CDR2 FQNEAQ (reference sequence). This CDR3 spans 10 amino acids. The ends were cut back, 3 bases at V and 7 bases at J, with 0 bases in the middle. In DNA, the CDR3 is TGTGCCAGCAGCTTCGGGGAGCTGTTTTTT. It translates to CASSFGELFF. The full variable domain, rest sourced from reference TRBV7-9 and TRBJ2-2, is DTGVSQNPRHKITKRGQNVTFRCDPISEHNRLYWYRQTLGQGPEFLTYFQNEAQLEKSRLLSDRFSAERPKGSFSTLEIQRTEQGDSAMYLCASSFGELFFGEGSRLTVL.

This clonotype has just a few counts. The CDR3 bases are TGTGCCAGCAGCTCGAAACCGGGACAGGGATTCGAGCAGTACTTC. Its protein product is CASSSKPGQGFEQYF. V and J are TRBV7-9 and TRBJ2-7; 9 bases map to TRBD1. Germline V lookup: CDR1 SEHNR, CDR2 FQNEAQ (reference sequence). This CDR3 comprises 15 residues. Trimming cost V 4 bases and J 6 bases; bases outside gene matches: 10.